Shown below are 15 T cell receptor beta chains from a single sample sequenced in a study of blood T cells in healthy people across ages. A second PCR of roughly 6 to 12 cycles used a sample-barcoded 5' primer and a J-beta primer mix. TCRdb redid the calling of the 5' RACE reads with MiXCR, one entry per CDR3 protein. The sample carries roughly 930,000 distinct CDR3 sequences, 40% to 60% recorded once. The specimen was blood. The origin of the receptors is a man between 25 and 39 years old in good health.

This rearrangement joins TRBV28 to TRBJ2-7, with a tentative D call TRBD1 (6 bases). V was pared by 6 bases and J by 3 bases, with 18 bases between. Looked up from germline, CDR1 is MDHEN and CDR2 is SYDVKM. The CDR3 loop spans 15 amino acids. CDR3 DNA sequence: TGTGCCAGCAGCGGAGTCAGGGGCCGTAGCTACGAGCAGTACTTC. Amino acids: CASSGVRGRSYEQYF.

This clonotype was recorded a few times. The genes are TRBV12-3 or TRBV12-4 and TRBJ2-3; TRBD1 agrees at 7 bases. V shed 7 bases and J 5 bases; nucleotides not matched to a gene: 15. The CDR3 length is 16 residues. This CDR3 reads CASTQINRGSGDTQYF. CDR3 DNA sequence: TGTGCCAGCACCCAGATAAACAGGGGCTCGGGAGATACGCAGTATTTT.

A remark on this clonotype: One junction end does not reproduce the germline sequence, and a read error may be involved. The rearrangement links TRBV7-7 to TRBJ2-1; 11 bases line up with TRBD2. CDR1 is SSHAT, CDR2 FNYEAQ, per germline (reference sequence). There are 15 residues in the CDR3. The CDR3 DNA sequence: TGTGCTAGCAGCACCGGGACTAGCGGTCTCAATGAGCAGTTCTTC. Translation gives CASSTGTSGLNEQFF.

V gene TRBV24-1 combines with J gene TRBJ2-1, with D hard to call. CDR3 length: 17 residues. V gave up 1 base and J gave up 5 bases, with 17 bases separating them. From germline, CDR1 is KGHDR and CDR2 SFDVKD. The CDR3 DNA follows: TGTGCCACCAGTGATTTAGAAGGCCCCAATATGGACAATGAGCAGTTCTTC. Its translation: CATSDLEGPNMDNEQFF.

The chain links TRBV7-2 to TRBJ2-7; the D gene is possibly TRBD1 (6 bases). Per the germline V gene, CDR1 is SGHTA and CDR2 is FQGNSA. The CDR3 is 14 amino acids. V shed 4 bases and J shed 2 bases, with 12 bases lying between them. CDR3 in amino acids: CASSSMGQAYEQYF. Here the CDR3 DNA reads TGTGCCAGCAGCTCAATGGGACAAGCCTACGAGCAGTACTTC. The full variable domain, its missing parts supplied by reference TRBV7-2 and TRBJ2-7, is GAGVSQSPSNKVTEKGKDVELRCDPISGHTALYWYRQSLGQGLEFLIYFQGNSAPDKSGLPSDRFSAERTGGSVSTLTIQRTQQEDSAVYLCASSSMGQAYEQYFGPGTRLTVT.

The V and J genes are TRBV28 and TRBJ1-4, with unresolved D. Germline lookup yields CDR1 MDHEN and CDR2 SYDVKM. Trimming removed 6 bases from V and 5 bases from J, with 4 bases in between. The CDR3 is 11 residues long. CDR3 loop: CASRMNEKLFF. CDR3 nucleotide sequence: TGTGCCAGCAGGATGAATGAAAAACTGTTTTTT.

The rearrangement uses TRBV6-1 and TRBJ1-1; TRBD1 is a possible D gene (5 bases). V was pared by 11 bases and J by 4 bases, with 20 bases between. CDR3 size: 14 residues. Germline CDR1 reads MNHNS; CDR2 reads SASEGT. For the CDR3, the DNA is TGTGCCGAAGGGGATCGGTCCTTACCCACTGAAGCTTTCTTT. Residues: CAEGDRSLPTEAFF.

The chain links TRBV6-5 to TRBJ2-7; 11 bases align to TRBD2. The DNA end is a closer match to TRBJ2-5, so the J assignment may be wrong. CDR1 MNHEY and CDR2 SVGAGI come from the germline V gene. The CDR3 contains 15 residues. The CDR3 region is CASSSAGLAEETQYF. CDR3 DNA sequence: TGTGCCAGCAGTTCCGCGGGACTAGCGGAAGAGACCCAGTACTTC.

The chain's CDR3 is CASSWDRQGSGDTQYF. For the CDR3, the DNA is TGCGCCAGCAGCTGGGACCGACAGGGCTCGGGAGATACGCAGTATTTT. This chain uses TRBV5-1 with TRBJ2-3; TRBD1 matches at 7 bases. V dropped 3 bases and J dropped 5; count of bases not matched to a gene: 12. The CDR3 totals 16 residues. In germline, CDR1 is SGHRS, CDR2 YFSETQ.

The chain links TRBV9 to TRBJ2-7; the D gene could be TRBD1 or TRBD2 (5 bases each). This CDR3 is built from 13 residues. V dropped 7 bases and J dropped 3 bases, with 14 bases sitting between them. The germline V gene encodes CDR1 SGDLS and CDR2 YYNGEE. The CDR3 bases are TGTGCCAGCGGCGCCAGGGAGAACTACGAGCAGTACTTC. Translated, it gives CASGARENYEQYF.

This chain connects TRBV15 to TRBJ1-5; possibly TRBD1 for D (6 bases). Germline V gives CDR1 LNHNV, CDR2 YYDKDF (reference sequence). This CDR3 spans 15 amino acids. Between the trimmed V and J ends, which lost 3 bases and 3 bases, there was a span of 12 bases. The CDR3 nucleotides are TGTGCCACCAGCAGTACACAGGGACACAATCAGCCCCAGCATTTT. This gives the protein CATSSTQGHNQPQHF.

With respect to this clonotype: This may arise from a read error, as a much more abundant clone is one base away. The chain recombines TRBV4-3 with TRBJ2-3, with 8 positions matching TRBD2. CDR3 size: 18 residues. Germline-derived CDR1 and CDR2 are LGHNA and YSLEER. CDR3 sequence (DNA): TGCGCCAGCAGCCAAGATCGGCTTGCGGGGGGTTTCACAGCTACGCAGTATTTT. This codes for CASSQDRLAGGFTATQYF.

V usage is TRBV30 and J usage is TRBJ1-1; D remains ambiguous. This CDR3 has 14 residues. CDR1 is GTSNPN, CDR2 SVGIG, per germline (reference sequence). The V end lost 4 bases, the J end lost 0 bases, and 12 bases lay between the germline ends. In nucleotides, the CDR3 is TGTGCCTGGACCCCGGGGATGATGAACACTGAAGCTTTCTTT. Amino acids: CAWTPGMMNTEAFF.

This clonotype came up a few times. The chain joins TRBV7-2 to TRBJ2-5, with D possibly being TRBD1 (5 bases). The CDR3 has 14 residues. Germline CDR1 is SGHTA and CDR2 is FQGNSA. V lost 5 bases to trimming and J lost 11 bases, with 21 bases between them. The CDR3 region has the DNA TGTGCCAGCAGCCATATCAGGGATCCTACGAAGCAGTACTTC. Protein: CASSHIRDPTKQYF.

In this sample, this clonotype turned up once. The rearrangement links TRBV3-1 to TRBJ2-7; 7 bases are shared with TRBD1. Germline values: CDR1 LGHDT, CDR2 YNNKEL (reference sequence). The junction had 9 bases not matched to a gene; V was cut back by 4 bases and J by 0 bases. This CDR3 is 16 amino acids long. The CDR3 reads CASSRLIGTASYEQYF. CDR3 sequence (DNA): TGTGCCAGCAGCCGGCTGATCGGGACAGCCTCCTACGAGCAGTACTTC.